This is a list of T cell receptor beta chains from one sample in a study of shared clonotypes between healthy human individuals. TCRdb keeps only in-frame clones here, not all; method: immunoSEQ multiplex PCR. The profile covers about 1.5 million clones, with roughly 97% appearing a single time and more than 0.9% taken by the ten largest. Material for sequencing was naive CD4+ T cells sorted from blood. Source of these receptors: a man younger than 40 in good health. Each CDR3 is given with its conserved first and last residue. D genes are given only for firm matches. The size field is filled for only some rows; it gives once, few, many or a size class.

d_call: TRBD2; j_call: TRBJ2-3; clone_size: NA; v_call: TRBV7-2; cdr3_nt: TGTGCCAGCAGCTTAGTCCAGACTAGCGGGCTTGGGAGCACAGATACGCAGTATTTT; cdr3_aa: CASSLVQTSGLGSTDTQYF
d_call: TRBD2; j_call: TRBJ2-5; clone_size: once; v_call: TRBV11-2; cdr3_nt: TGTGCCAGCAGCTTAGATAATCTAGCGGGAGGTTTCGAGACCCAGTACTTC; cdr3_aa: CASSLDNLAGGFETQYF
d_call: NA; j_call: TRBJ2-7; clone_size: NA; v_call: TRBV10-3; cdr3_nt: TGTGCCATCAGAGGCAAGCCCTACGAGCAGTACTTC; cdr3_aa: CAIRGKPYEQYF
d_call: NA; j_call: TRBJ2-7; clone_size: NA; v_call: TRBV10-1; cdr3_nt: TGCGCCAGCAGCCAAAGAAGAGACAGACTCATCTCCTACGAGCAGTACTTC; cdr3_aa: CASSQRRDRLISYEQYF
d_call: NA; j_call: TRBJ1-5; clone_size: NA; v_call: TRBV27; cdr3_nt: TGTGCCAGCAGACCCGGACAGTTAGGCAATCAGCCCCAGCATTTT; cdr3_aa: CASRPGQLGNQPQHF
d_call: NA; j_call: TRBJ2-3; clone_size: NA; v_call: TRBV2; cdr3_nt: TGTGCCAGCAGTGAATTCTTCTTCACGCGGGTAGGATCCACAGATACGCAGTATTTT; cdr3_aa: CASSEFFFTRVGSTDTQYF
d_call: TRBD2; j_call: TRBJ2-1; clone_size: NA; v_call: TRBV9; cdr3_nt: TGTGCCAGCAGCCCAGGTGGAGCGGGATCCTACAATGAGCAGTTCTTC; cdr3_aa: CASSPGGAGSYNEQFF
d_call: TRBD2; j_call: TRBJ2-1; clone_size: NA; v_call: TRBV6-5; cdr3_nt: TGTGCCAGCGGGATCGGGACTAGCGGGAGGATTGAGCAGTTCTTC; cdr3_aa: CASGIGTSGRIEQFF
d_call: TRBD2; j_call: TRBJ2-5; clone_size: NA; v_call: TRBV7-9; cdr3_nt: TGTGCCAGCAGCCCTCGAGCTTCGGCGGGAGGTTTACAGACCCAGTACTTC; cdr3_aa: CASSPRASAGGLQTQYF
d_call: TRBD2; j_call: TRBJ2-3; clone_size: NA; v_call: TRBV9; cdr3_nt: TGTGCCAGCAGCGTAGGACTAGCGGGAGGACCCCGCACAGATACGCAGTATTTT; cdr3_aa: CASSVGLAGGPRTDTQYF
d_call: NA; j_call: TRBJ1-2; clone_size: once; v_call: TRBV11-2; cdr3_nt: TGTGCCAGCAGCTTAGGGTCCCGATCCACTTTCTATGGCTACACCTTC; cdr3_aa: CASSLGSRSTFYGYTF
d_call: TRBD1; j_call: TRBJ1-5; clone_size: NA; v_call: TRBV19; cdr3_nt: TGTGCCAGTAGAGACAGGGGCAATCAGCCCCAGCATTTT; cdr3_aa: CASRDRGNQPQHF
d_call: NA; j_call: TRBJ2-3; clone_size: NA; v_call: TRBV18; cdr3_nt: TGTGCCAGCTCACCGTTATTGGCAGGGACCGGCACAGATACGCAGTATTTT; cdr3_aa: CASSPLLAGTGTDTQYF
d_call: TRBD2; j_call: TRBJ2-3; clone_size: NA; v_call: TRBV5-1; cdr3_nt: TGCGCCAGCAGCTCTCGGGAACTAGCGGAGGCCGGCACAGATACGCAGTATTTT; cdr3_aa: CASSSRELAEAGTDTQYF
d_call: NA; j_call: TRBJ2-5; clone_size: NA; v_call: TRBV7-2; cdr3_nt: TGTGCCAGCAGCTTTAGTGGAGACAGGCGCAGTGAGACCCAGTACTTC; cdr3_aa: CASSFSGDRRSETQYF
d_call: NA; j_call: TRBJ2-7; clone_size: NA; v_call: TRBV29-1; cdr3_nt: TGCAGCGTTGAAGTAGGTAGAGGAGAGCAGTACTTC; cdr3_aa: CSVEVGRGEQYF
d_call: NA; j_call: TRBJ2-7; clone_size: NA; v_call: TRBV27; cdr3_nt: TGTGCCAGCAGTCCTATGGTTTTCGTATTCGGTGAGAGAAACTCCTACGAGCAGTACTTC; cdr3_aa: CASSPMVFVFGERNSYEQYF
d_call: TRBD1; j_call: TRBJ2-1; clone_size: NA; v_call: TRBV27; cdr3_nt: TGTGCCAGCAGTTTAAAATGGTCGACAGGGAACTCCTACAATGAGCAGTTCTTC; cdr3_aa: CASSLKWSTGNSYNEQFF
d_call: NA; j_call: TRBJ2-1; clone_size: NA; v_call: TRBV10-3; cdr3_nt: TGTGCCATCAGCGGGGGCGGTACGGCCTACAATGAGCAGTTCTTC; cdr3_aa: CAISGGGTAYNEQFF
d_call: TRBD1; j_call: TRBJ2-2; clone_size: NA; v_call: TRBV18; cdr3_nt: TGTGCCAGCTCCCCTTGGACAGGGGCCGGGGAGCTGTTTTTT; cdr3_aa: CASSPWTGAGELFF
d_call: TRBD2; j_call: TRBJ2-1; clone_size: once; v_call: TRBV5-4; cdr3_nt: TGTGCCAGCAGCTTGGGACTAGCGGGGATCTCCTACAATGAGCAGTTCTTC; cdr3_aa: CASSLGLAGISYNEQFF
d_call: TRBD1; j_call: TRBJ2-7; clone_size: NA; v_call: TRBV6-1; cdr3_nt: TGTGCCAGCAGTGCACCCGGGACAGGGAAGTACGAGCAGTACTTC; cdr3_aa: CASSAPGTGKYEQYF
d_call: NA; j_call: TRBJ1-5; clone_size: NA; v_call: TRBV6-6; cdr3_nt: TGTGCCAGCAAGACACACAGCGGCAATCAGCCCCAGCATTTT; cdr3_aa: CASKTHSGNQPQHF
d_call: TRBD2; j_call: TRBJ2-7; clone_size: NA; v_call: TRBV20-1; cdr3_nt: TGCAGTGCCAGACTAGCGGGCGAGCAGTACTTC; cdr3_aa: CSARLAGEQYF
d_call: TRBD1; j_call: TRBJ1-1; clone_size: NA; v_call: TRBV19; cdr3_nt: TGTGCCAGTAAAGGGACAGATCACACTGAAGCTTTCTTT; cdr3_aa: CASKGTDHTEAFF
d_call: TRBD2; j_call: TRBJ2-1; clone_size: NA; v_call: TRBV11-2; cdr3_nt: TGTGCCAGCAGCCGACTAGCGGGAGCAGTCTACAATGAGCAGTTCTTC; cdr3_aa: CASSRLAGAVYNEQFF
d_call: TRBD2; j_call: TRBJ2-7; clone_size: NA; v_call: TRBV5-4; cdr3_nt: TGTGCCAGCAGCTCGACTAGCGGGAGTTTCTACGAGCAGTACTTC; cdr3_aa: CASSSTSGSFYEQYF
d_call: TRBD2; j_call: TRBJ2-3; clone_size: NA; v_call: TRBV7-9; cdr3_nt: TGTGCCAGCAGCTCAAACCCCCCGGGACTAGCGACAGATACGCAGTATTTT; cdr3_aa: CASSSNPPGLATDTQYF
d_call: TRBD1; j_call: TRBJ2-7; clone_size: NA; v_call: TRBV5-1; cdr3_nt: TGCGCCAGCAGCTTGACCGGGACAGGGATCGAGCAGTACTTC; cdr3_aa: CASSLTGTGIEQYF
d_call: NA; j_call: TRBJ2-5; clone_size: NA; v_call: TRBV7-6; cdr3_nt: TGTGCCAGCAGCCCCTACCCCGGGACCCAAGAGACCCAGTACTTC; cdr3_aa: CASSPYPGTQETQYF
d_call: NA; j_call: TRBJ2-7; clone_size: NA; v_call: TRBV7-2; cdr3_nt: TGTGCCAGCAGCCGGACCGTCTTCTACGAGCAGTACTTC; cdr3_aa: CASSRTVFYEQYF